This T cell receptor (beta chain) was sequenced for a study of shared clonotypes between healthy human individuals. This CDR3 spans 15 amino acids. The germline gives CDR1 SNHLY, CDR2 FYNNEI. Trimming took 0 bases from V and 7 from J, leaving 15 bases between them. As for this clone: Its antigen is currently unknown.

Profiled with immunoSEQ multiplex PCR; TCRdb holds only in-frame clones, not every one. The data contain 2 million to 2.5 million clones, less than 95% of them singletons. General observations from the study: As a rule, naive subsets had a larger estimated richness than memory subsets.

The rearrangement joins TRBV2 to TRBJ2-5; D possibly corresponds to TRBD1 (5 bases). Sequenced sample: naive CD4+ T cells from PBMCs. The subset was: CD45RA+ positively selected. This TCR derives from a man in his late teens or twenties in good health. Some clones in this sample may be carry-over from other donors' samples. The CDR3 nucleotides are TGTGCCAGCAGTGAAGCCCAAGGGGAATTGGTGACCCAGTACTTC. It codes for CASSEAQGELVTQYF.